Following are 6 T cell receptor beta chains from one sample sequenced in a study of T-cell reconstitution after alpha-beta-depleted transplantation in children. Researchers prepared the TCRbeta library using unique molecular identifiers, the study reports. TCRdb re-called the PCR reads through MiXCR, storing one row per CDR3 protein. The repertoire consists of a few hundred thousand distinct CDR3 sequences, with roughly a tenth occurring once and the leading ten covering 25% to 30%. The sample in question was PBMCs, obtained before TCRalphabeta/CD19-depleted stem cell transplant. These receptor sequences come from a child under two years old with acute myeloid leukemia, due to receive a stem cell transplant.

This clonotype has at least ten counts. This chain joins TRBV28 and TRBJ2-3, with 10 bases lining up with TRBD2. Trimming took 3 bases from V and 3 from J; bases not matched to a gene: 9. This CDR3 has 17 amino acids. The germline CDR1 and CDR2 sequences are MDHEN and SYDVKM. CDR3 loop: CASSFGMTSGFTDTQYF. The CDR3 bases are TGTGCCAGCAGTTTCGGTATGACTAGCGGGTTTACAGATACGCAGTATTTT.

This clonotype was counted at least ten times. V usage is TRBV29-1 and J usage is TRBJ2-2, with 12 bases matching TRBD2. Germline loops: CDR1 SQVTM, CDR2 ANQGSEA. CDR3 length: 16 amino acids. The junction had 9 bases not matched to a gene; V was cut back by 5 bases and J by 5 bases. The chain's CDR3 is CSVMYGLAGRTGELFF. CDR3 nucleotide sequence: TGCAGCGTTATGTATGGACTAGCGGGAAGGACCGGGGAGCTGTTTTTT.

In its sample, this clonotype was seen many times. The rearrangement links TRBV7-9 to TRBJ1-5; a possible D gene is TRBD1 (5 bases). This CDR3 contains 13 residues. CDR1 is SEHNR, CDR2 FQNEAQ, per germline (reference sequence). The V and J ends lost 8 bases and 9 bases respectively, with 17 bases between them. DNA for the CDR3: TGTGCCAGCTCCGTAGGGACCTTTGGGCCCCAGCATTTT. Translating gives CASSVGTFGPQHF.

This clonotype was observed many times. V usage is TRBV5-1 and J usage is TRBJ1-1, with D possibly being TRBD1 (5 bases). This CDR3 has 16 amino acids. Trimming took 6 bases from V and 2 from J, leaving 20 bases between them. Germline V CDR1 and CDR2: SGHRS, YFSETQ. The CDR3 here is CASTLGVGTANTEAFF. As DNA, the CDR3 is TGCGCCAGCACACTTGGGGTAGGGACCGCAAACACTGAAGCTTTCTTT.

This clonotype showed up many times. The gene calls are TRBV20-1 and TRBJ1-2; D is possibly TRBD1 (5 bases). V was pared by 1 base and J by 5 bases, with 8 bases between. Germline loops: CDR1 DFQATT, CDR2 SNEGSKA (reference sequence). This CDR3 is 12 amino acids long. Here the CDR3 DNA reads TGCAGTGCTAGAGCAGGGCCTTATGGCTACACCTTC. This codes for CSARAGPYGYTF.

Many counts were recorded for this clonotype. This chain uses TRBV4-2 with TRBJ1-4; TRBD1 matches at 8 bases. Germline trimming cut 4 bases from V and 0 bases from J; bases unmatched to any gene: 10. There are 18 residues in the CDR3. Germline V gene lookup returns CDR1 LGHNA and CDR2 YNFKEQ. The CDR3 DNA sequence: TGTGCCAGCAGCCCTGAGGACAGGGTAGTTGCAACTAATGAAAAACTGTTTTTT. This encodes CASSPEDRVVATNEKLFF.